These 11 T cell receptor beta chains originate from one sample sequenced in a study of blood T cell repertoires in COVID-19 (dated by TCRdb to between 2020 and 2021). Libraries were made using the immunoSEQ multiplex PCR assay. The table comes from immuneACCESS by way of TCRdb, which keeps in-frame sequences with V and J called. Part of the clones is missing from these tables; in studies checked, under half for an unresolved V gene and the rest for unknown reasons. This sample lists tens of thousands of clones; around 80% were detected once. 6% to 7.5% of the sample is held by the ten biggest clonotypes. The sample taken for sequencing was peripheral blood. All receptors derive from a man aged 50 to 59 with active or convalescent COVID-19.

The rearrangement joins TRBV5-1 to TRBJ2-7, with 9 positions matching TRBD1. V was clipped by 0 bases and J by 5 bases; unmatched bases: 3. The CDR3 consists of 14 residues. CDR1 SGHRS and CDR2 YFSETQ come from the germline V gene. This chain's CDR3 is CASSLGDRVNEQYF. The CDR3 region has the DNA TGCGCCAGCAGCTTGGGGGACAGGGTCAACGAGCAGTACTTC.

The chain has TRBV20-1 and TRBJ1-2; perhaps TRBD1 as D (6 bases). Between the trimmed V and J ends, which lost 4 bases and 3 bases, there was a span of 6 bases. Germline CDR1 and CDR2: DFQATT and SNEGSKA (reference sequence). This CDR3 is 11 amino acids long. The CDR3, as DNA: TGCAGTGCTACAGGGGACTATGGCTACACCTTC. It translates to CSATGDYGYTF.

J is TRBJ1-6 and V is TRBV12-3 or TRBV12-4; 8 bases map to TRBD1. The CDR3 loop spans 13 amino acids. The trim removed 7 bases at V and 7 bases at J, leaving 3 bases unmatched. CDR3 bases: TGTGCCAGCAAGTACAGGGGGAATTCACCCCTCCACTTT. Protein sequence: CASKYRGNSPLHF.

The genes are TRBV28 and TRBJ2-3; D might be TRBD1 (5 bases). The CDR3 has 15 residues. Trimming left V 2 bases short and J 4 bases short, with 13 bases between. Germline V gene lookup returns CDR1 MDHEN and CDR2 SYDVKM. DNA of the CDR3: TGTGCCAGCAGTTTAACGACAGAGGAATCAGATACGCAGTATTTT. Translation: CASSLTTEESDTQYF.

V usage is TRBV18 and J usage is TRBJ1-5, with D perhaps matching TRBD1 (5 bases). Germline-derived CDR1 and CDR2 are KGHSH and LQKENI. With 3 bases removed from V and 6 bases from J, the gap between germline ends came to 15 bases. This CDR3 spans 15 amino acids. The CDR3 coding sequence is TGTGCCAGCTCACCCCTCGAAGGGGATGTTCAGCCCCAGCATTTT. It codes for CASSPLEGDVQPQHF.

CDR3 DNA sequence: TGCAGCGTTGAAGGACAGGGGAGCACCAATGAGCAGTTCTTC. Its translation: CSVEGQGSTNEQFF. The chain is built from TRBV29-1 and TRBJ2-1; TRBD1 matches at 8 bases. Germline-derived CDR1 and CDR2 are SQVTM and ANQGSEA. The V segment lost 1 base and the J segment 6 bases; nucleotides outside the gene matches: 5. The CDR3 has 14 residues.

The chain links TRBV19 to TRBJ2-7; no definite D call. CDR3 size: 13 residues. Germline CDR1 reads LNHDA; CDR2 reads SQIVND (reference sequence). Trimming took off 3 bases at V and 4 bases at J, with 10 bases between the two ends. Here the CDR3 DNA reads TGTGCCAGTAGTATTTATGCCGGTTACGAGCAGTACGTC. Its translation: CASSIYAGYEQYV.

The chain has TRBV27 and TRBJ2-5; 9 nucleotides match TRBD2. V shed 2 bases and J 2 bases; nucleotides not matched to a gene: 3. CDR1 is MNHEY and CDR2 is SMNVEV in the germline V gene (reference sequence). The CDR3 loop spans 15 amino acids. CDR3: CASSLISGGQETQYF. DNA for the CDR3: TGTGCCAGCAGTTTAATTAGCGGGGGTCAAGAGACCCAGTACTTC.

The CDR3: CASSFNRELSYEQYV. The CDR3 nucleotides read TGTGCCAGCAGCTTCAACAGGGAGCTCTCCTACGAGCAGTACGTC. The chain uses TRBV5-6 and TRBJ2-7, with D possibly TRBD1 on 6 matching bases. This CDR3 comprises 15 residues. The germline V gene has CDR1 SGHDT and CDR2 YYEEEE. V was shortened by 2 bases and J by 0 bases, with 12 bases between the two germline ends.

The chain recombines TRBV10-3 with TRBJ2-2; 8 bases line up with TRBD2. The CDR3 runs to 13 residues. Per germline, CDR1 ENHRY and CDR2 SYGVKD. The V segment lost 8 bases and the J segment 6 bases; nucleotides outside the gene matches: 5. CDR3 bases: TGTGCCATCGGACGGGGGGGCTCCGGGGAGCTGTTTTTT. It translates to CAIGRGGSGELFF.

CDR3 loop: CASTLLLVRGGETQYF. CDR3 nucleotides: TGCGCCAGCACGTTACTACTAGTCAGGGGCGGGGAGACCCAGTACTTC. The rearrangement uses TRBV10-2 and TRBJ2-5; perhaps TRBD1 as D (6 bases). This CDR3 region has 16 residues. V was pared by 7 bases and J by 5 bases, with 23 bases between. The germline gives CDR1 WSHSY, CDR2 SAAADI.